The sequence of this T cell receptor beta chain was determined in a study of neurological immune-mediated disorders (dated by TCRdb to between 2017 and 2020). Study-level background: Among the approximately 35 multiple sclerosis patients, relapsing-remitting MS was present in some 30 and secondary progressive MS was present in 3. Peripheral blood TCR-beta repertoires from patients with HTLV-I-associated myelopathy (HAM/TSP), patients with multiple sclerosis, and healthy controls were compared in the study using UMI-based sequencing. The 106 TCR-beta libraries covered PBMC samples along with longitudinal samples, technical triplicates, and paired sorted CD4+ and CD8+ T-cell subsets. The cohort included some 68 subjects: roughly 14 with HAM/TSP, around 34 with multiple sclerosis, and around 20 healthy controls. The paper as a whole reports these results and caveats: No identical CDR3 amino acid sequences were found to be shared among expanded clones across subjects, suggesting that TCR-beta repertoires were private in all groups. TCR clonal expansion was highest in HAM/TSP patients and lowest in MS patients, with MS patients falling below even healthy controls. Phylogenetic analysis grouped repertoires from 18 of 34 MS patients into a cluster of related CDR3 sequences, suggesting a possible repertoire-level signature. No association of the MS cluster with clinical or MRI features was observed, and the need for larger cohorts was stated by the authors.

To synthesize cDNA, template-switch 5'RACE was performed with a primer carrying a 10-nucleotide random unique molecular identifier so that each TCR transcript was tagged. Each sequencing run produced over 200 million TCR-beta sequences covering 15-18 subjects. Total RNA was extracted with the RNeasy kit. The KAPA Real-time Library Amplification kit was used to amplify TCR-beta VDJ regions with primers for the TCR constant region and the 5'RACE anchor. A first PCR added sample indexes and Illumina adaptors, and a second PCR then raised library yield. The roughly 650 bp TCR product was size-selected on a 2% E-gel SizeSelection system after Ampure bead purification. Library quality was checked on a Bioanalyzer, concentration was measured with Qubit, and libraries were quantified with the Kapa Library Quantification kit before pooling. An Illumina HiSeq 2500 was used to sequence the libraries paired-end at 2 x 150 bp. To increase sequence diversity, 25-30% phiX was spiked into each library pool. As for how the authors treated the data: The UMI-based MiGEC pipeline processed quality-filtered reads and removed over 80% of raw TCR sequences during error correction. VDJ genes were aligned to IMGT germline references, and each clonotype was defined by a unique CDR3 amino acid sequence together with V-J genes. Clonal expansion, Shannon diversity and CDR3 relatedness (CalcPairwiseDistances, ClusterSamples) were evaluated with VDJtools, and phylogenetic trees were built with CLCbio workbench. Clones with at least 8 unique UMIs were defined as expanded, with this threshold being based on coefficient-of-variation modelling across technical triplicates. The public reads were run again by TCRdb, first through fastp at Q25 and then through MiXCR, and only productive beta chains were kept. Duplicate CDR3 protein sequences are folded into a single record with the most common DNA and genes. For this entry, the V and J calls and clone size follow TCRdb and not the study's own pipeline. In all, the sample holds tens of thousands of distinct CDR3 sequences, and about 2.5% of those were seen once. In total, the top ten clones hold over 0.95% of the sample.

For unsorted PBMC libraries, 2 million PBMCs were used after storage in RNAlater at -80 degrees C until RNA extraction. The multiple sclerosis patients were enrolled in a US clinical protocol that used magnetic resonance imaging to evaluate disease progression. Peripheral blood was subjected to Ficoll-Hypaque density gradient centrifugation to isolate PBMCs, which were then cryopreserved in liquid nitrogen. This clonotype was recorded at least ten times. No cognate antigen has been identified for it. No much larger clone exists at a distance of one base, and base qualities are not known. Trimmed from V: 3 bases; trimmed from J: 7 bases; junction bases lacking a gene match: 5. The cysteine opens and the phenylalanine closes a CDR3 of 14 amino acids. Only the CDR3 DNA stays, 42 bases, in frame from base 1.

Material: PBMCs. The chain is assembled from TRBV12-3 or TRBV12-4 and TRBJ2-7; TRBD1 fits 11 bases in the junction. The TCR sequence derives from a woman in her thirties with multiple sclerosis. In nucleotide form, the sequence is TGTGCCAGCAGTTTCGGACAGGGGGCGCGGGAGCAGTACTTC. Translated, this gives CASSFGQGAREQYF.